This T cell receptor (beta chain) was retrieved from a study of cytomegalovirus exposure and HLA in healthy donors. V was cut by 2 bases and J by 8 bases, with 12 bases left in between. Germline lookup yields CDR1 SEHNR and CDR2 FQNEAQ (reference sequence). The length of the CDR3 is 14 residues. As for this clone: Its specificity is not known.

Whole-study results and caveats: Researchers catalogued about 150 TCR beta chains as cytomegalovirus-associated. TCR sequences were mostly rare, though some public TCRs occurred in many donors. As confirmed in vitro, a few CMV-associated chains were specific for CMV antigens.

Sequencing was performed with immunoSEQ multiplex PCR; in TCRdb, only in-frame clones are kept and a portion is missing. Found here are around 130,000 clones, 88% of them singletons; the top ten hold 1.4% to 1.5%. This chain links TRBV7-9 with TRBJ1-4; tentative D call: TRBD1 (6 bases). The sample taken for sequencing was PBMCs. This TCR was sampled from a man aged 30-40 years in good health and CMV-seronegative. This CDR3 is CASSLPGVREKLFF. CDR3 DNA sequence: TGTGCCAGCAGCTTACCAGGGGTGAGAGAAAAACTGTTTTTT.